A single sample is the source of the 2 T cell receptor beta chains below, sequenced in a study of tumor-infiltrating lymphocytes in oesophageal squamous cell carcinoma. TCRdb re-analysed the PCR reads in MiXCR, keeping a single row per CDR3 protein. The profile shows about 14,000 distinct CDR3 sequences, over 45% of them singletons. The sample comprised blood. These receptors all stem from a male donor with esophageal squamous cell carcinoma.

As concerns this clonotype: The junction differs from germline at one of its ends, possibly a read error. The chain is built from TRBV20-1 and TRBJ2-7; 9 nucleotides line up with TRBD2. This CDR3 contains 13 residues. Germline CDR1 DFQATT, CDR2 SNEGSKA (reference sequence). The CDR3 protein is CSARLTTSGSSFF. The CDR3, as DNA: TGCAGTGCTAGATTGACGACTAGCGGTAGTTCGTTCTTC.

With regard to this clonotype: This CDR3 is missing its conserved last phenylalanine or tryptophan, likely due to a read error. The DNA is omitted, as the CDR3 cannot be located on it reliably, and the CDR3 follows TCRdb's listing. The chain carries TRBV6-1 and TRBJ2-6; TRBD2 reflects the table's D call only, with no check against the DNA. The CDR3 contains 15 residues when both ends are counted. Germline CDR1 and CDR2: MNHNS and SASEGT. This chain's CDR3 is CASREREGYEQFFGA.